The clone carrying this T cell receptor beta chain was detected only a few times. Its antigen is not known. TCRdb re-called the 5' RACE reads with MiXCR, one entry per CDR3 protein. The sample gives roughly 700,000 distinct CDR3 sequences, around 8.3% of which show up once; more than 0.75% is in the top ten. This record comes from a study of identical twins. Study outcomes and limitations: Modelling approaches yielded underestimates of out-of-frame TCR alpha sharing between monozygotic twins. The authors drew conclusions from cross-sectional statistical analysis rather than following the same donors. Sequences that were beta out-of-frame showed weaker excess twin sharing.

CDR3 length: 15 residues. V trimming: 3 bases; J trimming: 2 bases; junction bases outside the gene matches: 4. Germline V CDR1 and CDR2: LGHNA, YSLEER. In addition, the sample was reused for a study of yellow fever vaccine responses in identical twins.

The source is a woman aged 18-29 years in good health. This rearrangement joins TRBV4-3 to TRBJ2-1; 7 bases are shared with TRBD2. Material: PBMCs. The CDR3 region is CASSHTSAPYNEQFF. DNA of the CDR3: TGCGCCAGCAGCCACACTAGCGCGCCCTACAATGAGCAGTTCTTC.